A selection of T cell receptor beta chains follows, all from one sample in a study of T cell repertoires in cytomegalovirus infection. Their antigens remain unidentified. Via MiXCR, TCRdb re-called the reads, giving one row per CDR3 protein. The data contain about 130,000 distinct CDR3 sequences, over 25% of them singletons. This sample comprised CD8+ T cells from cultured PBMCs, obtained from culture after CMV antigen stimulation. These receptor sequences come from a human donor in good health (CMV status not recorded). Some clones in this sample may be carry-over from other donors' samples. The CDR3 runs from the conserved cysteine through the conserved F or W. The D gene is left open where the match is weak. The size field is filled for only some rows; it gives once, few, many or a size class.

CDR3nt,CDR3aa,d_gene,abundance,j_gene,v_gene,len
TGTGCCAGCAGTGGTCGAACAGGGGCCACCTACGAGCAGTACTTC,CASSGRTGATYEQYF,TRBD1,NA,TRBJ2-7,TRBV2,15
TGTGCCAGCAGCTATTTCGTCCAGATGAACACTGAAGCTTTCTTT,CASSYFVQMNTEAFF,NA,NA,TRBJ1-1,TRBV7-2,15
TGTGCCAGCAGCCAATGGCCCGGGACAGGGGTCTACGAGCAGTACTTC,CASSQWPGTGVYEQYF,TRBD1,NA,TRBJ2-7,TRBV3-1,16
TGTGCCAGCAGCTTAACGCGGGGGGGGGGAGAGACCCAGTACTTC,CASSLTRGGGETQYF,TRBD2,many,TRBJ2-5,TRBV7-2,15
TGTGCCAGCAGCCCACCGGACAGCTGGGAAGCCCAGCATTTT,CASSPPDSWEAQHF,NA,NA,TRBJ1-5,TRBV7-9,14
TGTGCCAGCAGTGACCTCTCGGACAGGGGCTCGGGGTACTATGGCTACACCTTC,CASSDLSDRGSGYYGYTF,TRBD1,NA,TRBJ1-2,TRBV6-1,18
TGTGCCAGCAGCTTAAAAGGGACGGAGACCCAGTACTTC,CASSLKGTETQYF,NA,few,TRBJ2-5,TRBV7-9,13
TGTGCCAGCAGCCAAGTAGCCGGAGATGAAAAACTGTTTTTT,CASSQVAGDEKLFF,NA,NA,TRBJ1-4,TRBV4-2,14
TGTGCCAGCAGCTCCCGACAGGGCTTGGGCTATGGCTACACCTTC,CASSSRQGLGYGYTF,TRBD1,once,TRBJ1-2,TRBV7-9,15
TGTGCCAGCAGTGCTTCGGCTTCCACAGATACGCAGTATTTT,CASSASASTDTQYF,NA,few,TRBJ2-3,TRBV6-4,14
TGTGCCAGCAGCCCCACCGGCGGGGATGCGCACTATGAGCAGTTCTTC,CASSPTGGDAHYEQFF,NA,once,TRBJ2-1,TRBV7-2,16
TGTGCCAGCAGTTACGGTAACACTGAAGCTATCTTT,CASSYGNTEAIF,NA,NA,TRBJ1-1,TRBV6-1,12
TGCGCCAGCAGCCAAGAACAGGGTTCCTACGAGCAGTACTTC,CASSQEQGSYEQYF,NA,few,TRBJ2-7,TRBV4-1,14
TGCGCCAGCAGTACTGGCAGCTTAGATACGCAGTATTTT,CASSTGSLDTQYF,NA,NA,TRBJ2-3,TRBV4-1,13
TGTGCCAGCAGCGGGACTAGCGGGGGTTCCACAGATACGCAGTATTTT,CASSGTSGGSTDTQYF,TRBD2,few,TRBJ2-3,TRBV6-4,16
TGTGCCAGCAGCCGGGACGGTGGGGGTGGGACTGAAGCTTTCTTT,CASSRDGGGGTEAFF,NA,many,TRBJ1-1,TRBV7-2,15
TGTGCCAGCAGCTTGGGAGTTGGTGATGAGCAGTTCTTC,CASSLGVGDEQFF,NA,few,TRBJ2-1,TRBV7-2,13
TGTGCCAGCAGCGCCCGGGAGCAAGAGACCCAGTACTTC,CASSAREQETQYF,NA,NA,TRBJ2-5,TRBV7-9,13
TGCAGTGCCAAGCGGGTTAGCTCCTACGAGCAGTACTTC,CSAKRVSSYEQYF,NA,many,TRBJ2-7,TRBV20-1,13
TGTGCCAGCAGCCTGGGGACAGAGCAGAACACTGAAGCTTTCTTT,CASSLGTEQNTEAFF,TRBD1,NA,TRBJ1-1,TRBV5-4,15
TGTGCCAGCAGCATTGAGGCCAGCGGGGGATACAATGAGCAGTTCTTC,CASSIEASGGYNEQFF,TRBD2,few,TRBJ2-1,TRBV7-3,16
TGCGCCAGCAGCTTTGCACCGGGACAGGGATCCTACGAGCAGTACTTC,CASSFAPGQGSYEQYF,TRBD1,NA,TRBJ2-7,TRBV5-1,16
TGTGCCAGCAGCTTCACAAACGTCGACGAAGCTTTCTTT,CASSFTNVDEAFF,NA,NA,TRBJ1-1,TRBV7-2,13
TGTGCCAGCAATCCCGGAACGGCCACTGAAGCTTTCTTT,CASNPGTATEAFF,NA,NA,TRBJ1-1,TRBV12-3/TRBV12-4,13
TGCAGCGTTGAGGGACAGGGGGAAACAGATACGCAGTATTTT,CSVEGQGETDTQYF,TRBD1,once,TRBJ2-3,TRBV29-1,14
TGTGCCAGCAGTGGGGGGACAGATACGCAGTATTTT,CASSGGTDTQYF,NA,NA,TRBJ2-3,TRBV2,12
TGTGCCAGCAGTGGCCTATTACGGGACAGGGAAAACTATGGCTACACCTTC,CASSGLLRDRENYGYTF,TRBD1,NA,TRBJ1-2,TRBV2,17
TGTGCCAGCAAGGGGGCCGGGAACACTGAAGCTTTCTTT,CASKGAGNTEAFF,TRBD1,NA,TRBJ1-1,TRBV6-5,13
TGCGCCAGCAGCCAAAACCCTACAGGGAGCTCCTACAATGAGCAGTTCTTC,CASSQNPTGSSYNEQFF,NA,NA,TRBJ2-1,TRBV4-1,17
TGTGCCAGCAGCTTCGGGACTAGCGTTCCAGATACGCAGTATTTT,CASSFGTSVPDTQYF,TRBD2,many,TRBJ2-3,TRBV7-2,15
TGCAGCGTTGATGGCCTAGCGGGGGGCTCCTACAATGAGCAGTTCTTC,CSVDGLAGGSYNEQFF,TRBD2,NA,TRBJ2-1,TRBV29-1,16
TGTGCCATCAGTGATGGACAGATGGGCAATCAGCCCCAGCATTTT,CAISDGQMGNQPQHF,NA,NA,TRBJ1-5,TRBV10-3,15
TGTGCCAGCAGCTGGACAGGTGTCGAGCAGTACTTC,CASSWTGVEQYF,TRBD1,NA,TRBJ2-7,TRBV28,12
TGCGCCAGCAGCCAATACTCAAATCAGCCCCAGCATTTT,CASSQYSNQPQHF,NA,few,TRBJ1-5,TRBV4-1,13
TGCGCCAGCAGCCAAGTCAGCGCCTATGGCTACACCTTC,CASSQVSAYGYTF,NA,NA,TRBJ1-2,TRBV4-1,13
TGCGCCAGCAGCCAAACCCGGACCGAAAAACTGTTTTTT,CASSQTRTEKLFF,NA,many,TRBJ1-4,TRBV4-3,13
TGTGCCAGCAGTTTAGTCGTTGGGGCTAGCGGGGGCAGGGAGCAGTTCTTC,CASSLVVGASGGREQFF,TRBD2,few,TRBJ2-1,TRBV12-3/TRBV12-4,17
TGTGCCAGCAGCTATAGCAATCAGCCCCAGCATTTT,CASSYSNQPQHF,NA,few,TRBJ1-5,TRBV7-9,12
TGCGCCAGCAGCCAAGATGCCACCGGGACAGGGGACTACGAGCAGTACTTC,CASSQDATGTGDYEQYF,TRBD1,NA,TRBJ2-7,TRBV4-1,17
TGTGCCAGCAGCTTAACTGAGTTAGCGGGAGGAGATACGCAGTATTTT,CASSLTELAGGDTQYF,TRBD2,many,TRBJ2-3,TRBV7-6,16
TGCGCCAGCAGCTTGACAGGAGATAGCAATCAGCCCCAGCATTTT,CASSLTGDSNQPQHF,NA,NA,TRBJ1-5,TRBV5-1,15
TGCGCCAGCAGCCATAATTGGGTTAGACTAGCGGGGGAGCATGAGCAGTTCTTC,CASSHNWVRLAGEHEQFF,TRBD2,NA,TRBJ2-1,TRBV4-1,18
TGTGCCAGCAGTATAACACAGGGCAATGAGCAGTTCTTC,CASSITQGNEQFF,NA,NA,TRBJ2-1,TRBV6-1,13
TGTGCCAGCAGCGTAGGGGGGCCCTACAATGAGCAGTTCTTC,CASSVGGPYNEQFF,NA,NA,TRBJ2-1,TRBV9,14
TGTGCCAGCAGTTACTCGATAGGGGGGAACACTGAAGCTTTCTTT,CASSYSIGGNTEAFF,NA,NA,TRBJ1-1,TRBV6-2/TRBV6-3,15
TGTGCCAGCAGCCCATCTCAGGGGATCACAGATACGCAGTATTTT,CASSPSQGITDTQYF,NA,few,TRBJ2-3,TRBV7-2,15
TGCAGCGTTGCGGGAGGGGGAAAGGTGCAGTACTTC,CSVAGGGKVQYF,TRBD2,few,TRBJ2-7,TRBV29-1,12
TGTGCCAGCAGTTCCGACAGGATAGCTTTCTTT,CASSSDRIAFF,NA,NA,TRBJ1-1,TRBV6-2/TRBV6-3,11
TGTGCCAGCAGCTTTAGCGGGGGGGCACAAGATACGCAGTATTTT,CASSFSGGAQDTQYF,TRBD2,NA,TRBJ2-3,TRBV11-2,15
TGTGCCAGTCAGGGAAGCCTCGCAAATACTGAAGCTTTCTTT,CASQGSLANTEAFF,NA,NA,TRBJ1-1,TRBV6-1,14
TGTGCCAGCAGTTTAGGTGAGGGTGAGCAGTTCTTC,CASSLGEGEQFF,NA,many,TRBJ2-1,TRBV6-4,12
TGTGCCAGCAGTTCCCCATGGGACAGGGGGTACGAGCAGTACTTC,CASSSPWDRGYEQYF,TRBD1,NA,TRBJ2-7,TRBV28,15
TGTGCCAGCAGCACGATTAGGCGAGCCGGGGAGCTGTTTTTT,CASSTIRRAGELFF,NA,NA,TRBJ2-2,TRBV12-3/TRBV12-4,14
TGTGCCAGCAGTTACTCGGTTTCAGGGAGGCAGTTCTTC,CASSYSVSGRQFF,NA,once,TRBJ2-1,TRBV6-6,13
TGTGCCAGCAGCGTAGGGGACAACCTCCGGCCCCAGCATTTT,CASSVGDNLRPQHF,NA,NA,TRBJ1-5,TRBV9,14